The clone carrying this T cell receptor (beta chain) was counted between two and nine times. Its antigen is not identified. This entry comes from a study of cytomegalovirus exposure and HLA in healthy donors. This CDR3 region has 15 residues. Germline V gene data show CDR1 as SGDLS and CDR2 as YYNGEE. V lost 2 bases to trimming and J lost 1 base, with 11 bases between them. PCR used 60 Vbeta primers and 13 Jbeta primers. Authors' methods: In a later analysis, some 10 million of 83 million or so unique beta chains occurred in at least two donors. The protocol was immunoSEQ multiplex PCR, while the TCRdb copy is restricted to in-frame clones and leaves out a portion. V and J calls and clone size are those listed in that table; D and trimming were worked out from the DNA. This sample has 130,000 to 150,000 clones, with 50% to 75% found just once. Findings of the study overall: CMV serostatus stood as the only immune exposure information on hand.

What was sequenced was PBMCs. This chain links TRBV9 with TRBJ2-3; D not certain. The source of this sequence is a young woman in good health and CMV-seropositive. The CDR3 DNA is TGTGCCAGCAGCGTTGAGTTCACGGGCACAGATACGCAGTATTTT. Translated: CASSVEFTGTDTQYF.